The 16 T cell receptor beta chains below all came from one sample that was sequenced in a study of blood T cells in healthy people across ages. Through a sample-barcoded 5' primer and a J-beta primer mix, a second PCR was run for roughly 6 to 11 cycles. TCRdb ran MiXCR on the 5' RACE reads and lists one entry per CDR3 protein. The table lists hundreds of thousands of distinct CDR3 sequences, approximately 52% of them singletons, with about 13% in the top ten. Sequencing was done on a sample of blood. These TCRs come from a woman older than 75 in good health.

The chain links TRBV29-1 to TRBJ1-1, with D perhaps TRBD1 (6 bases). Germline assignment: CDR1 SQVTM and CDR2 ANQGSEA. This CDR3 comprises 15 residues. V lost 6 bases to trimming and J lost 5 bases, with 22 bases between them. This chain's CDR3 is CSVATRYRVGTEAFF. CDR3 nucleotides: TGCAGCGTAGCGACCCGCTACAGGGTAGGGACTGAAGCTTTCTTT.

This clonotype was recorded only once. The rearrangement uses TRBV7-3 and TRBJ1-2; D may be TRBD1 (5 bases). Germline CDR1 reads SGHTA; CDR2 reads FQGTGA. V shed 5 bases and J shed 7 bases, with 20 bases lying between them. The CDR3 contains 15 residues. CDR3 in amino acids: CASSLLGDQRSGYTF. In DNA, the CDR3 is TGTGCCAGCAGCCTCCTGGGGGACCAGAGGAGTGGCTACACCTTC.

The rearrangement joins TRBV3-1 to TRBJ2-7; D not certain. Trimming stripped 1 base from V and 5 bases from J, with 15 bases between. The CDR3 is 15 amino acids. The germline gives CDR1 LGHDT, CDR2 YNNKEL (reference sequence). CDR3: CASSQGASTLDEQYF. CDR3 sequence (DNA): TGTGCCAGCAGCCAAGGGGCCTCCACACTCGACGAGCAGTACTTC.

This chain connects TRBV4-2 to TRBJ2-7; 10 bases map to TRBD1. The CDR3 is 15 residues long. The germline V gene has CDR1 LGHNA and CDR2 YNFKEQ. The J segment lost 4 bases and the V segment lost 3 bases, leaving 6 bases of the junction unmatched. This CDR3 reads CASSHRQGARYEQYF. CDR3 in DNA: TGTGCCAGCAGCCACCGACAGGGGGCAAGGTACGAGCAGTACTTC.

The count of this clonotype is one. With a much larger clone just one base away, this may be a read error. The V call is TRBV24-1, the J call TRBJ2-1; perhaps D is TRBD1 or TRBD2 (5 bases each). The J call is uncertain, as TRBJ2-7 better fits the DNA end. The CDR3 covers 14 residues. The V gene's germline CDR1 is KGHDR and CDR2 SFDVKD. The CDR3 is CATSAGTSYNEQYF. CDR3 coding DNA: TGTGCCACCAGTGCGGGGACCTCCTACAATGAGCAGTACTTC.

The rearrangement uses TRBV7-2 and TRBJ2-1; 8 bases line up with TRBD2. Trimming at V came to 5 bases and at J to 5 bases, leaving 8 bases not matched to a gene. Germline CDR1 is SGHTA and CDR2 is FQGNSA. This CDR3 contains 15 residues. DNA of the CDR3: TGTGCCAGCAGCGCCCGGGGGGGCAACGACAATGAGCAGTTCTTC. Its translation is CASSARGGNDNEQFF. Based on the CDR3 plus reference TRBV7-2 and TRBJ2-1, the full variable domain is GAGVSQSPSNKVTEKGKDVELRCDPISGHTALYWYRQSLGQGLEFLIYFQGNSAPDKSGLPSDRFSAERTGGSVSTLTIQRTQQEDSAVYLCASSARGGNDNEQFFGPGTRLTVL.

This clonotype was detected once. This sequence may be a read error, since a much larger clone differs from it by one base. The chain combines TRBV5-1 with TRBJ2-1; 8 bases line up with TRBD2. The germline CDR1 and CDR2 sequences are SGHRS and YFSETQ. The CDR3 covers 15 residues. V lost 0 bases and J lost 7; bases outside the gene matches: 6. The CDR3 here is CASSLDGGGFNEQFF. CDR3 nucleotide sequence: TGCGCCAGCAGCTTGGACGGGGGGGGCTTTAATGAGCAGTTCTTC.

At least ten counts were recorded for this clonotype. This rearrangement joins TRBV10-3 to TRBJ2-5, with TRBD1 identical over 7 bases. The length of the CDR3 is 12 residues. Germline V gene lookup returns CDR1 ENHRY and CDR2 SYGVKD. V lost 10 bases and J lost 5; bases outside the gene matches: 7. CDR3 loop: CATGDRPETQYF. As DNA, the CDR3 is TGTGCCACCGGGGACAGACCCGAGACCCAGTACTTC.

This sequence joins TRBV20-1 and TRBJ1-1; 7 bases line up with TRBD1. With V trimmed by 1 base and J by 1 base, 6 bases remained unmatched. This CDR3 is 15 amino acids long. The V gene's germline CDR1 is DFQATT and CDR2 SNEGSKA (reference sequence). The CDR3 protein is CSARAGTAPNTEAFF. CDR3 nucleotide sequence: TGCAGTGCTAGAGCGGGGACAGCCCCGAACACTGAAGCTTTCTTT.

This chain links TRBV2 with TRBJ1-4, with D hard to call. The germline CDR1 and CDR2 sequences are SNHLY and FYNNEI. The CDR3 length is 14 residues. Trimming took off 4 bases at V and 2 bases at J, with 8 bases between the two ends. CDR3 residues: CASSVSWTNEKLFF. The CDR3 DNA sequence: TGTGCCAGCAGTGTGAGTTGGACTAATGAAAAACTGTTTTTT.

The gene calls are TRBV13 and TRBJ2-6, with 9 bases lining up with TRBD1. The ends lost 4 bases at V and 0 bases at J; junction bases unmatched: 7. The CDR3 consists of 18 residues. The V gene's germline CDR1 is PRHDT and CDR2 FYEKMQ (reference sequence). The CDR3 spells CASSSMDRGTSGANVLTF. The CDR3 region has the DNA TGTGCCAGCAGCTCAATGGACAGGGGAACCTCTGGGGCCAACGTCCTGACTTTC.

This clonotype was seen ten or more times. J is TRBJ2-1 and V is TRBV5-1, with 8 positions matching TRBD2. Trimming at V came to 2 bases and at J to 4 bases, leaving 5 bases not matched to a gene. This CDR3 contains 15 residues. CDR1 and CDR2 from the germline V gene are SGHRS and YFSETQ. The CDR3 nucleotides read TGCGCCAGCAGCTTTACTAGCGGAGGGTACAATGAGCAGTTCTTC. Protein product: CASSFTSGGYNEQFF.

This sequence joins TRBV7-9 and TRBJ2-7; a possible D gene is TRBD1 (7 bases). CDR1 and CDR2 from the germline V gene are SEHNR and FQNEAQ (reference sequence). This CDR3 region has 15 residues. Trimming took off 0 bases at V and 2 bases at J, with 11 bases between the two ends. The CDR3 sequence is CASSLAPGGTYEQYF. The CDR3 region has the DNA TGTGCCAGCAGCTTAGCCCCAGGGGGGACCTACGAGCAGTACTTC.

V gene TRBV20-1 combines with J gene TRBJ2-7, with D unresolved. CDR1 is DFQATT, CDR2 SNEGSKA, per germline (reference sequence). The CDR3 has 14 amino acids. Trimming took off 3 bases at V and 3 bases at J, with 15 bases between the two ends. Written as DNA, the CDR3 is TGCAGTGCTAGTTCTGCCCTTGCGTTCTACGAGCAGTACTTC. Translation gives CSASSALAFYEQYF.

This clonotype was counted many times. The chain employs TRBV10-3 and TRBJ2-5; D possibly matches TRBD1 or TRBD2 (5 bases each). Trimming took 3 bases from V and 1 from J, leaving 6 bases between them. CDR1 ENHRY and CDR2 SYGVKD come from the germline V gene. The CDR3 runs to 13 residues. The CDR3 protein is CAISEGTQETQYF. The CDR3 bases are TGTGCCATCAGTGAAGGGACCCAAGAGACCCAGTACTTC.

This clonotype was seen repeatedly, ten times or more. The V gene is TRBV15, the J gene TRBJ1-2; 8 nucleotides match TRBD1. The CDR3 is 15 amino acids. Germline CDR1 reads LNHNV; CDR2 reads YYDKDF (reference sequence). With 2 bases clipped from V and 8 bases from J, the junction kept 10 bases outside the gene matches. CDR3 in amino acids: CATSRNNRGSGGYTF. The DNA of the CDR3 is TGTGCCACCAGCAGAAACAACAGGGGGTCCGGGGGCTACACCTTC.